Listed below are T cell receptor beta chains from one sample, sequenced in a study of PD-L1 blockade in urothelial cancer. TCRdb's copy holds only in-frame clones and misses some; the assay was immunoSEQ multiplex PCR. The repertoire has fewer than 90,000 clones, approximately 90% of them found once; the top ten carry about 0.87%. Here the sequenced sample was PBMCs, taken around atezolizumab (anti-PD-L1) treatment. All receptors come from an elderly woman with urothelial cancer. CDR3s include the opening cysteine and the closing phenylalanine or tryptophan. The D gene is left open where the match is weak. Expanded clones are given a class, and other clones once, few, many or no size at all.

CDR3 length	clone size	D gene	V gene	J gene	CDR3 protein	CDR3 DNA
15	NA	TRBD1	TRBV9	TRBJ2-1	CASSVEGTDYNEQFF	TGTGCCAGCAGCGTAGAAGGGACAGACTACAATGAGCAGTTCTTC
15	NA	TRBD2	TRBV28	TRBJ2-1	CATSSGRSSYNEQFF	TGTGCCACCTCTAGCGGGAGAAGCTCCTACAATGAGCAGTTCTTC
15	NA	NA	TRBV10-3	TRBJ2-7	CAISGTWDKSYEQYF	TGTGCCATCAGTGGGACCTGGGACAAGTCCTACGAGCAGTACTTC
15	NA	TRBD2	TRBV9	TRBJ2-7	CASSVGGLSVYEQYF	TGTGCCAGCAGCGTAGGGGGACTAAGTGTTTACGAGCAGTACTTC
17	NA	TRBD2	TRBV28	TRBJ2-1	CASSLAASGSYDNEQFF	TGTGCCAGCAGTTTGGCCGCCAGCGGGAGCTACGACAATGAGCAGTTCTTC
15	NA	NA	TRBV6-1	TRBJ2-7	CASSEGATLTYEQYF	TGTGCCAGCAGTGAAGGCGCGACACTTACCTACGAGCAGTACTTC
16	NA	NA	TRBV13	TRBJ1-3	CASSFTGRNSGNTIYF	TGTGCCAGCAGCTTCACTGGCAGGAACTCTGGAAACACCATATATTTT
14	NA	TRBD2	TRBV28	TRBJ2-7	CASTSGTSGFEQYF	TGTGCCAGCACCTCCGGGACTAGCGGGTTCGAGCAGTACTTC
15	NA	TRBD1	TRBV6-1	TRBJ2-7	CASSVRDRGLYEQYF	TGTGCCAGCAGTGTCCGGGACAGGGGTTTGTACGAGCAGTACTTC
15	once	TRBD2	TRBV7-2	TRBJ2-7	CASSFPLAGGGEQYF	TGTGCCAGCAGCTTTCCCCTAGCGGGAGGGGGCGAGCAGTACTTC
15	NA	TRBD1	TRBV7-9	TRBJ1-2	CASRETGTGGHGYTF	TGTGCCAGCAGGGAAACCGGGACAGGGGGCCATGGCTACACCTTC
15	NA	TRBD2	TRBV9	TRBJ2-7	CASSPGVAGEGEQYF	TGTGCCAGCAGCCCCGGGGTAGCGGGAGAAGGGGAGCAGTACTTC
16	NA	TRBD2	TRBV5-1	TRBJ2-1	CASSLGTSGRVNEQFF	TGCGCCAGCAGCTTGGGGACTAGCGGGAGGGTCAATGAGCAGTTCTTC
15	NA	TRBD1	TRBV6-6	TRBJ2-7	CATSGTGAISYEQYF	TGTGCCACCTCCGGGACAGGGGCGATCTCCTACGAGCAGTACTTC
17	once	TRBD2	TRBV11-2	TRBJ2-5	CASSLGATSGTQETQYF	TGTGCCAGCAGCCTAGGGGCTACTAGCGGAACCCAAGAGACCCAGTACTTC
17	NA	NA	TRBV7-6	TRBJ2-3	CASSLGSVAASTDTQYF	TGTGCCAGCAGCTTAGGGTCGGTAGCGGCTAGCACAGATACGCAGTATTTT
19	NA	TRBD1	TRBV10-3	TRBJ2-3	CATRPPTGTGGSLGDTQYF	TGTGCCACCCGACCACCAACCGGGACAGGGGGCTCATTAGGAGATACGCAGTATTTT
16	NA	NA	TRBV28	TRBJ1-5	CASSTIGGSGNQPQHF	TGTGCCAGCAGTACCATCGGCGGGTCCGGCAATCAGCCCCAGCATTTT
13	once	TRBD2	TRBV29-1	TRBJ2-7	CSVVGGSAYEQYF	TGCAGCGTTGTGGGGGGGTCGGCCTACGAGCAGTACTTC
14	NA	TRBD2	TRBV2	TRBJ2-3	CASSQLAGGDTQYF	TGTGCCAGCAGTCAACTAGCGGGAGGAGATACGCAGTATTTT
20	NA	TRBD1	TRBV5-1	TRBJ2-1	CASSQKAGTGGLSSYNEQFF	TGCGCCAGCAGCCAAAAAGCCGGGACAGGGGGTCTTAGCTCCTACAATGAGCAGTTCTTC
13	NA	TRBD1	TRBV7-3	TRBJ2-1	CASSTDRAHEQFF	TGTGCCAGCAGCACGGACAGGGCCCATGAGCAGTTCTTC
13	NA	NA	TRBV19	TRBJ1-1	CASSIKRSSEAFF	TGTGCCAGTAGTATAAAAAGGAGCTCTGAAGCTTTCTTT
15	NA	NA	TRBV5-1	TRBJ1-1	CASSLIQGSNTEAFF	TGCGCCAGCAGCCTAATACAGGGTTCTAACACTGAAGCTTTCTTT
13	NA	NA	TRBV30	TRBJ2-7	CAWSVGTNYEQYF	TGTGCCTGGAGTGTTGGGACAAACTACGAGCAGTACTTC
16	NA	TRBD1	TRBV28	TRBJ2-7	CASSFPGTGVSYEQYF	TGTGCCAGCAGTTTTCCGGGGACAGGAGTCTCCTACGAGCAGTACTTC
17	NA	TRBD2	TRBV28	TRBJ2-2	CASQFPTGRDTTGELFF	TGTGCCAGCCAATTCCCTACCGGGAGGGATACCACCGGGGAGCTGTTTTTT
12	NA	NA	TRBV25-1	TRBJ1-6	CASNRVNSPLHF	TGTGCCAGCAACAGGGTTAATTCACCCCTCCACTTT
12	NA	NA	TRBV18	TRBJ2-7	CASSPSSYEQYF	TGTGCCAGCTCACCTTCTTCCTACGAGCAGTACTTC
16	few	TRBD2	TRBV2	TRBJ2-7	CASSEARGAGAREQYF	TGTGCCAGCAGTGAAGCGCGGGGAGCGGGAGCGCGGGAGCAGTACTTC
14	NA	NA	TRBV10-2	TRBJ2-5	CASIPGLRDKTQYF	TGCGCCAGCATTCCGGGGCTAAGGGACAAGACCCAGTACTTC
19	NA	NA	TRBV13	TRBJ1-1	CASSLVTGERVFWNTEAFF	TGTGCCAGCAGCTTAGTGACCGGGGAGAGGGTTTTTTGGAACACTGAAGCTTTCTTT
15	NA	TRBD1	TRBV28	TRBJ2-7	CASSLSGTGRDEQYF	TGTGCCAGCAGTTTGTCCGGGACAGGGAGGGACGAGCAGTACTTC
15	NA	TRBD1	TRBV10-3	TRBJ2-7	CATRPPGTGGNEQYF	TGTGCCACCAGGCCACCCGGGACAGGGGGCAACGAGCAGTACTTC
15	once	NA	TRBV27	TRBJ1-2	CASSPAGQSYYGYTF	TGTGCCAGCAGTCCAGCAGGGCAGTCGTACTATGGCTACACCTTC
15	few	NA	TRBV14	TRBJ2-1	CASSQDVALAYEQFF	TGTGCCAGCAGCCAAGATGTAGCCCTAGCCTATGAGCAGTTCTTC
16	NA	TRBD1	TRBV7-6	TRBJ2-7	CASSPTSGQGTYEQYF	TGTGCCAGCAGCCCCACCTCGGGACAGGGTACCTACGAGCAGTACTTC
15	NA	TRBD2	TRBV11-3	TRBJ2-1	CASSPGLAGVGEQFF	TGTGCCAGCAGCCCAGGACTAGCGGGAGTGGGCGAGCAGTTCTTC
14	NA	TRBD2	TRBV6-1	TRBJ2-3	CASSLAGARDTQYF	TGTGCCAGCAGCCTAGCGGGGGCCAGGGATACGCAGTATTTT
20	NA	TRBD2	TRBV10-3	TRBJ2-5	CAISESGSIPGLAGEETQYF	TGTGCCATCAGTGAGTCCGGGTCTATCCCGGGACTAGCGGGAGAAGAGACCCAGTACTTC
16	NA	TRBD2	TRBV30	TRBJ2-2	CAGRASPGLSTGELFF	TGTGCCGGGAGGGCTAGCCCTGGGTTGAGTACCGGGGAGCTGTTTTTT
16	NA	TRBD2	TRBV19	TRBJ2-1	CASSIPLAGKLNEQFF	TGTGCCAGTAGTATCCCCCTAGCGGGGAAGTTGAATGAGCAGTTCTTC
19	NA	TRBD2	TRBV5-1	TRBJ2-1	CASSSGLAGGLSSYNEQFF	TGCGCCAGCAGCTCCGGACTAGCGGGAGGCTTAAGCTCCTACAATGAGCAGTTCTTC
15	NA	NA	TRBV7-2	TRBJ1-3	CASSLADSPGNTIYF	TGTGCCAGCAGCTTAGCGGACTCGCCAGGAAACACCATATATTTT
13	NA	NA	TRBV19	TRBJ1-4	CASSTVTNEKLFF	TGTGCCAGTAGTACAGTTACTAATGAAAAACTGTTTTTT